Reported below is one T cell receptor beta chain. Antigen specificity is unknown. CDR1 is SEHNR and CDR2 is FQNEAQ in the germline V gene (reference sequence). With 7 bases clipped from V and 5 bases from J, the junction kept 13 bases outside the gene matches. The CDR3 loop spans 15 amino acids. The entry originates in a study of regulatory T cells in long-lasting Graves disease. Time point reported: persistent/refractory GD, antithyroid drugs over 5 years with positive TRAb. Construction of the TCR library relied on RNA isolated from PBMCs. With EDTA tubes as the receptacles, 7.5 to 9 milliliters of peripheral blood were drawn. General study findings and limits: Whereas about a thousand public clonotypes were shared by new patients, persistent patients shared more, at approximately 2,700.

Construction of TCR beta libraries relied on iRepertoire HTBI primers and on Arm-PCR targeting CDR3 regions. TCRdb itself ran the multiplex PCR reads through MiXCR, one entry per CDR3 protein. This table has approximately 350,000 distinct CDR3 sequences, about 23% appearing once. The starting material was peripheral blood mononuclear cells (PBMCs), obtained when the disease was refractory, from a patient treated with antithyroid drugs. V usage is TRBV7-9 and J usage is TRBJ2-7, with TRBD2 matching 8 bases. This TCR was recovered from a woman aged 40 to 55 with Graves disease. The DNA of the CDR3 is TGTGCCAGCAACATGGGAGCGGGAGACATCAACGAGCAGTACTTC. Translated: CASNMGAGDINEQYF.